The 23 T cell receptor beta chains in this list originate from one sample, sequenced in a study of T cells in Graves' hyperthyroidism and ophthalmopathy. Amplification of TCR beta CDR3 regions was performed using RNA transcripts as template. When the TCR CDR3 underwent first-round RT-PCR, the HTBI primer set was used. TCRdb reanalysed the multiplex PCR reads using MiXCR and keeps one entry per CDR3 protein. The top ten hold around a quarter of the sample, which has hundreds of thousands of distinct CDR3 sequences, roughly 14% seen once. The specimen was blood. The receptors were sampled from a woman aged 18-29 years with Graves' hyperthyroidism that later progressed to Graves' ophthalmopathy.

This clonotype was counted at least ten times. The V gene is TRBV6-2 or TRBV6-3, the J gene TRBJ2-7, with TRBD2 matching over 9 bases. The CDR3 is made up of 18 amino acids. The J segment lost 3 bases and the V segment lost 0 bases, leaving 12 bases of the junction unmatched. The germline CDR1 and CDR2 sequences are MNHEY and SVGEGT. In nucleotides, the CDR3 is TGTGCCAGCAGTTACTCGACGAGAGGTCTAGCGGGAAACTACGAGCAGTACTTC. It yields the protein CASSYSTRGLAGNYEQYF.

The sample holds many counts of this clonotype. V usage is TRBV3-1 and J usage is TRBJ2-1, with TRBD2 identical over 11 bases. Germline CDR1 is LGHDT and CDR2 is YNNKEL (reference sequence). With 4 bases clipped from V and 7 bases from J, the junction kept 9 bases outside the gene matches. The CDR3 is made up of 16 amino acids. CDR3 sequence reads: CASSPAARLAGNEQFF. The CDR3 DNA sequence: TGTGCCAGCAGCCCCGCGGCAAGACTAGCGGGGAATGAGCAGTTCTTC.

V gene TRBV20-1 combines with J gene TRBJ2-5; 12 bases line up with TRBD2. The ends lost 5 bases at V and 7 bases at J; junction bases unmatched: 23. The V gene's germline CDR1 is DFQATT and CDR2 SNEGSKA (reference sequence). The length of the CDR3 is 19 residues. CDR3 DNA: TGCAGTGCTGTGACGACTAGCGGGAGCCTTACATTGTTGCCGGGGACCCAGTACTTC. Translating it yields CSAVTTSGSLTLLPGTQYF.

This clonotype was picked up many times. The rearrangement links TRBV28 to TRBJ2-7, with 7 bases lining up with TRBD2. This CDR3 is 13 amino acids long. V was clipped by 6 bases and J by 4 bases; unmatched bases: 6. Germline CDR1 is MDHEN and CDR2 is SYDVKM. This CDR3 reads CASSNRGEYEQYF. The CDR3 region has the DNA TGTGCCAGCAGCAACCGGGGGGAGTACGAGCAGTACTTC.

The gene calls are TRBV3-1 and TRBJ2-1; tentatively, D is TRBD1 or TRBD2 (5 bases each). V was cut by 4 bases and J by 6 bases, with 13 bases left in between. Per the germline V gene, CDR1 is LGHDT and CDR2 is YNNKEL (reference sequence). This CDR3 contains 14 residues. In DNA, the CDR3 is TGTGCCAGCAGCCCCGGGGCAGGCGGCAATGAGCAGTTCTTC. Amino acids: CASSPGAGGNEQFF.

This clonotype was recorded at least ten times. The chain employs TRBV5-1 and TRBJ2-7; tentatively, D is TRBD2 (6 bases). The CDR3 sequence is 15 residues long. The ends were cut back, 0 bases at V and 6 bases at J, with 16 bases in the middle. Germline V gene data show CDR1 as SGHRS and CDR2 as YFSETQ. The CDR3 reads CASSLVGSGRSEQYF. CDR3 nucleotide sequence: TGCGCCAGCAGCTTGGTGGGTAGCGGCAGGTCCGAGCAGTACTTC. The whole variable domain, remainder taken from reference TRBV5-1 and TRBJ2-7, is KAGVTQTPRYLIKTRGQQVTLSCSPISGHRSVSWYQQTPGQGLQFLFEYFSETQRNKGNFPGRFSGRQFSNSRSEMNVSTLELGDSALYLCASSLVGSGRSEQYFGPGTRLTVT.

This clonotype was seen many times. V is TRBV20-1 and J is TRBJ1-1, with unresolved D. This CDR3 has 14 amino acids. The V end lost 5 bases, the J end lost 1 base, and 14 bases lay between the germline ends. Per the germline V gene, CDR1 is DFQATT and CDR2 is SNEGSKA (reference sequence). The CDR3 DNA reads TGCAGTGCTCCATTACAAGGGCAGAACACTGAAGCTTTCTTT. Translating it yields CSAPLQGQNTEAFF.

In its sample, this clonotype was seen a few times. This rearrangement joins TRBV27 to TRBJ2-7, with TRBD1 matching 9 bases. The germline gives CDR1 MNHEY, CDR2 SMNVEV (reference sequence). J gave up 6 bases and V 5 bases, and 8 bases lay outside the gene matches. There are 14 residues in the CDR3. CDR3 sequence (DNA): TGTGCCAGCAGTATAGACAGGGGGGGAACCGAGCAGTACTTC. It codes for CASSIDRGGTEQYF.

This clonotype has just a few counts. The J gene is TRBJ2-5, the V gene TRBV18; D not resolved. The CDR3 length is 12 residues. Germline V gives CDR1 KGHSH, CDR2 LQKENI. Trimming cost V 4 bases and J 4 bases, with 7 bases left between them. Here the CDR3 DNA reads TGTGCCAGCTCACATGACATAGAGACCCAGTACTTC. Protein: CASSHDIETQYF. Combining the CDR3 with reference TRBV18 and TRBJ2-5 gives the whole variable domain NAGVMQNPRHLVRRRGQEARLRCSPMKGHSHVYWYRQLPEEGLKFMVYLQKENIIDESGMPKERFSAEFPKEGPSILRIQQVVRGDSAAYFCASSHDIETQYFGPGTRLLVL.

The gene calls are TRBV20-1 and TRBJ2-7; 9 nucleotides match TRBD2. Unmatched junction bases numbered 11, after V lost 4 bases and J lost 7 bases. This CDR3 has 14 amino acids. Germline V CDR1 and CDR2: DFQATT, SNEGSKA (reference sequence). The CDR3 protein is CSATGAGGSWEQYF. The CDR3 nucleotides are TGCAGTGCTACTGGGGCGGGAGGGTCTTGGGAGCAGTACTTC.

This clonotype was seen more than once but under ten times. The chain uses TRBV28 and TRBJ2-3, with D perhaps matching TRBD1 (6 bases). V was pared by 6 bases and J by 0 bases, with 19 bases between. The CDR3 is made up of 17 amino acids. Germline V gene data show CDR1 as MDHEN and CDR2 as SYDVKM. In DNA form, the CDR3 reads TGTGCCAGCAGCCTCGCCAGGGGTTTCACTAGCACAGATACGCAGTATTTT. Translation gives CASSLARGFTSTDTQYF.

The chain has TRBV19 and TRBJ1-6; possible D gene TRBD1, 6 bases. V lost 3 bases and J 5 bases, leaving 14 bases between the germline ends. The CDR3 spans 16 residues. Germline V CDR1 and CDR2: LNHDA, SQIVND (reference sequence). Here the CDR3 reads CASSISGQPHNSPLHF. CDR3 nucleotide sequence: TGTGCCAGTAGTATCTCCGGACAGCCTCATAATTCACCCCTCCACTTT.

This clonotype came up many times. V is TRBV2 and J is TRBJ2-7; no reliable D call. V shed 1 base and J shed 0 bases, with 10 bases lying between them. Germline V gives CDR1 SNHLY, CDR2 FYNNEI. There are 15 residues in the CDR3. DNA of the CDR3: TGTGCCAGCAGTGAAGGACACCCGAGCTCCTACGAGCAGTACTTC. It specifies CASSEGHPSSYEQYF.

This clonotype appeared many times. J is TRBJ2-7 and V is TRBV28; D might be TRBD2 (5 bases). The V end was cut by 5 bases, the J end by 2 bases, with 22 bases between. CDR3 length: 17 amino acids. Germline V lookup: CDR1 MDHEN, CDR2 SYDVKM. The CDR3 is CASSALSLRGLTYEQYF. The CDR3 DNA follows: TGTGCCAGCAGTGCCCTATCGCTTCGAGGGCTTACCTACGAGCAGTACTTC.

V usage is TRBV4-1 and J usage is TRBJ2-7, with a possible D match to TRBD1 (5 bases). The V gene's germline CDR1 is MGHRA and CDR2 YSYEKL. Trimming took off 1 base at V and 3 bases at J, with 13 bases between the two ends. This CDR3 is built from 15 residues. The CDR3 region is CASSQGFAGLYEQYF. The CDR3 bases are TGCGCCAGCAGCCAAGGGTTTGCAGGGCTCTACGAGCAGTACTTC.

As regards this clonotype: A read error is possible here, since a much larger clone lies one base away. The chain is built from TRBV7-9 and TRBJ2-2; 9 positions agree with TRBD1. Germline V lookup: CDR1 SEHNR, CDR2 FQNEAQ (reference sequence). CDR3 length equals 16 residues. The CDR3 DNA sequence: TGTGCCGGCAGCGCCCGGGACAGGGAGAACACCGGGGAGCTGTTTTTT. This sequence encodes CAGSARDRENTGELFF.

For this clonotype: It may be a read error: a sequence one base away is much more abundant. This chain connects TRBV5-5 to TRBJ2-5, with D perhaps TRBD1 (5 bases). This CDR3 comprises 14 residues. Looked up from germline, CDR1 is SGHKS and CDR2 is YYEKEE (reference sequence). V shed 0 bases and J shed 5 bases, with 11 bases lying between them. The CDR3 sequence: CASSLVARQETQYF. CDR3 nucleotides: TGTGCCAGCAGCTTGGTGGCCAGACAGGAGACCCAGTACTTC.

V usage is TRBV7-9 and J usage is TRBJ1-3, with 10 nucleotides matching TRBD1. The CDR3 is made up of 16 amino acids. Trimming cost V 5 bases and J 5 bases; bases outside gene matches: 9. Germline CDR1 SEHNR, CDR2 FQNEAQ (reference sequence). CDR3 nucleotides: TGTGCCAGCAGCACCTCCGGGACAGGGGAGAGAAACACCATATATTTT. Translating it yields CASSTSGTGERNTIYF.

To note about this clonotype: This sequence may be a read error, since a much larger clone differs from it by one base. This chain links TRBV12-3 or TRBV12-4 with TRBJ1-1, with D uncertain. The CDR3 runs 15 residues. Trimming pared 6 bases from V and 8 bases from J, leaving 22 bases between. The CDR3 DNA reads TGTGCCAGCAGCACCCGGGTGGGTGGAATATTCGAAGCTTTCTTT. Amino acid sequence: CASSTRVGGIFEAFF.

This clonotype has ten or more counts. The chain is built from TRBV7-2 and TRBJ1-2; 7 nucleotides line up with TRBD1. The CDR3 contains 13 residues. Germline loops: CDR1 SGHTA, CDR2 FQGNSA. Unmatched junction bases numbered 3, after V lost 0 bases and J lost 8 bases. CDR3 DNA sequence: TGTGCCAGCAGCTTAGCAGGGACAGCCGGCTACACCTTC. This gives the protein CASSLAGTAGYTF.

This clonotype was seen repeatedly, ten times or more. The V and J genes are TRBV27 and TRBJ2-7; TRBD2 agrees at 7 bases. The germline V gene encodes CDR1 MNHEY and CDR2 SMNVEV (reference sequence). The trim removed 5 bases at V and 0 bases at J, leaving 13 bases unmatched. The CDR3 loop spans 17 amino acids. The CDR3 nucleotides read TGTGCCAGCAGTCCCAAGTTGGGACTACGGGGCTCCTACGAGCAGTACTTC. Protein: CASSPKLGLRGSYEQYF.

This clonotype was seen a handful of times. A much larger clonotype is one base distant, so this may be a read error. The chain uses TRBV6-2 or TRBV6-3 and TRBJ1-1; D call uncertain. CDR1 and CDR2 from the germline V gene are MNHEY and SVGEGT. V was shortened by 7 bases and J by 1 base, with 10 bases between the two germline ends. The CDR3 is 13 amino acids. The DNA of the CDR3 is TGTGCCAGCACCTGGTCAGGGAACACTGAAGCTTTCTTT. This translates into CASTWSGNTEAFF.

This clonotype was detected many times. DNA for the CDR3: TGTGCCAGCAGTGAGGGCGGGCAGCCCCAGCATTTT. This gives the protein CASSEGGQPQHF. The chain uses TRBV12-3 or TRBV12-4 and TRBJ1-5, with D hard to call. V lost 5 bases and J 7 bases, leaving 9 bases between the germline ends. This CDR3 has 12 amino acids.